This T cell receptor beta chain was sequenced for a study of blood T cell repertoires in COVID-19. The wider study: Acute-phase and convalescent COVID-19 samples originated in the United States, Italy and Spain. The analysed material was cDNA or gDNA that came from T cells, B-cell-depleted T cells, or PBMCs.

Clones were sequenced by immunoSEQ multiplex PCR, and TCRdb holds only the in-frame ones, with some missing. The table has some 100,000 clones, about four fifths seen once. Germline lookup yields CDR1 SGHKS and CDR2 YYEKEE (reference sequence). V lost 4 bases and J lost 2, with 8 bases in between. The CDR3 is made up of 13 amino acids. The J gene is TRBJ2-3, the V gene TRBV5-5; tentative D call: TRBD1 (5 bases). The sample comprised peripheral blood. The clonotype was recovered from a human donor in a cohort sampled during active COVID-19. DNA of the CDR3: TGTGCCAGCAGCAGACAGTTCACAGATACGCAGTATTTT. Protein: CASSRQFTDTQYF.